This T cell receptor beta chain comes out of a study of T cells in Graves' hyperthyroidism and ophthalmopathy. From RNA transcripts, TCR beta CDR3 regions were amplified. First-round RT-PCR targeting the TCR CDR3 was performed with the HTBI primer set. MiXCR, applied by TCRdb to the multiplex PCR reads, yields one record per CDR3 protein. The data show 500,000 or so distinct CDR3 sequences, over 15% seen once. The CDR3 loop spans 15 amino acids. V gave up 6 bases and J gave up 1 base; unmatched junction bases: 5. The source is a woman aged 18-29 years with Graves' ophthalmopathy. Sequencing was carried out using blood. The chain employs TRBV6-7 and TRBJ1-5; 8 bases agree with TRBD1. TRBV6-7 is identified as an open reading frame with a role that is uncertain. The CDR3 DNA sequence: TGTGCCAGCAGGACCGGGACAGGAAGCAATCAGCCCCAGCATTTT. Encoded protein: CASRTGTGSNQPQHF.